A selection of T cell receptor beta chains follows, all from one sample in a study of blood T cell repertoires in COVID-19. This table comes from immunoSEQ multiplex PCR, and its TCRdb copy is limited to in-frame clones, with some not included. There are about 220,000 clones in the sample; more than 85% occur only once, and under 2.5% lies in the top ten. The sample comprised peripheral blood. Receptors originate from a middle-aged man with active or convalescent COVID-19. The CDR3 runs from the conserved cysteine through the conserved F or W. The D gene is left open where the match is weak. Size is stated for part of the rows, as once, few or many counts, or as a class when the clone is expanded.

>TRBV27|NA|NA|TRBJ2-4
CASSLGTLAKNIQYF
TGTGCCAGCAGTCTAGGGACTCTAGCCAAAAACATTCAGTACTTC
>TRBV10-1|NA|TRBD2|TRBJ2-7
CASSFGLAATYEQYF
TGCGCCAGCAGTTTTGGACTAGCAGCGACCTACGAGCAGTACTTC
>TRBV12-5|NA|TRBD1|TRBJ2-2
CASGSDTGGNGELFF
TGTGCTAGTGGTTCCGACACAGGGGGCAACGGGGAGCTGTTTTTT
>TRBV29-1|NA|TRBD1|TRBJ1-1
CSGFLASTGGLMNTEAFF
TGCAGCGGCTTCCTTGCTTCTACAGGGGGGCTCATGAACACTGAAGCTTTCTTT
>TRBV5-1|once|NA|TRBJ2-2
CASSLVVDTGELFF
TGCGCCAGCAGCTTGGTCGTAGATACCGGGGAGCTGTTTTTT
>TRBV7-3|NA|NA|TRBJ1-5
CASSSQGHGNQPQHF
TGTGCCAGCAGCTCACAGGGTCACGGCAATCAGCCCCAGCATTTT
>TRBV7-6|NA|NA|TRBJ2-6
CASTGGSSGANVLTF
TGTGCCAGCACCGGGGGTAGCTCTGGGGCCAACGTCCTGACTTTC
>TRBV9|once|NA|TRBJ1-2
CASSVRGNIIGYTF
TGTGCCAGCAGCGTAAGGGGAAACATAATTGGCTACACCTTC
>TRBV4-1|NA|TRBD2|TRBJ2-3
CASSPRWGLAGGGDTQYF
TGCGCCAGCAGCCCCCGGTGGGGACTAGCGGGGGGTGGGGATACGCAGTATTTT
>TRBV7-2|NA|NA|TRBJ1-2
CASRVGADNYGYTF
TGTGCCAGCAGAGTAGGGGCCGATAACTATGGCTACACCTTC
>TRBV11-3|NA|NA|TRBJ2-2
CASSSAWSGELFF
TGTGCCAGCAGCTCCGCGTGGTCCGGGGAGCTGTTTTTT
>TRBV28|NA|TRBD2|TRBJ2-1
CASSSPRLAGGPYNEQFF
TGTGCCAGCAGTTCCCCGAGATTAGCGGGAGGGCCTTACAATGAGCAGTTCTTC
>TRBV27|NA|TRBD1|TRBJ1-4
CASSLSPGQGNEKLFF
TGTGCCAGCAGTCTATCTCCGGGACAGGGGAATGAAAAACTGTTTTTT
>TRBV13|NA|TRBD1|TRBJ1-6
CASSWDRAFSPLHF
TGTGCCAGCAGCTGGGACAGGGCCTTTTCACCCCTCCACTTT
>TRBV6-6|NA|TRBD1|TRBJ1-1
CASSYSGTGVSEAFF
TGTGCCAGCAGTTACTCCGGGACAGGGGTCAGTGAAGCTTTCTTT
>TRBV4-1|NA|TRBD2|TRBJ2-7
CASSQGYPAGGLGEQYF
TGCGCCAGCAGCCAAGGCTATCCAGCGGGAGGCTTGGGAGAGCAGTACTTC
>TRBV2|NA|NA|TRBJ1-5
CASSVGEGNQPQHF
TGTGCCAGCTCGGTGGGGGAGGGCAATCAGCCCCAGCATTTT
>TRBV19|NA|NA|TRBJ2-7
CASSIWGRRDEQYF
TGTGCCAGTAGTATCTGGGGGCGTAGGGACGAGCAGTACTTC
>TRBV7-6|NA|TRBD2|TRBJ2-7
CASSLALPFTRSGGPFSEQYF
TGTGCCAGCAGCTTAGCGCTCCCCTTTACGCGTAGCGGGGGGCCCTTTTCCGAGCAGTACTTC
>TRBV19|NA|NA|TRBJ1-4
CASSPRWTDSYEKLFF
TGTGCCAGTAGTCCCAGATGGACAGACTCTTATGAAAAACTGTTTTTT
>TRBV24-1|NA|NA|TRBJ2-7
CATSGGRGEQYF
TGTGCCACCAGCGGGGGGCGAGGCGAGCAGTACTTC
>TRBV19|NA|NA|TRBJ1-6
CASSRDNGNSPLHF
TGTGCCAGTAGTCGGGACAATGGTAATTCACCCCTCCACTTT
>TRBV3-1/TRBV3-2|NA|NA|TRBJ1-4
CASSQVLKGVTNEKLFF
TGTGCCAGCAGCCAAGTTCTTAAGGGGGTTACGAATGAAAAACTGTTTTTT
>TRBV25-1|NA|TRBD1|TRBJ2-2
CASSPWTGNTGELFF
TGTGCCAGCAGTCCCTGGACAGGGAACACCGGGGAGCTGTTTTTT
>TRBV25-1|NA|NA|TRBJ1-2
CASSGRTVYGYTF
TGTGCCAGCAGTGGGAGGACAGTCTATGGCTACACCTTC
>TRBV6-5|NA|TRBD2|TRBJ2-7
CASTGTSGSSYEQYF
TGTGCCAGCACCGGGACTAGCGGGAGCTCCTACGAGCAGTACTTC
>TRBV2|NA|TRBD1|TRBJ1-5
CASSYDRGPNQPQHF
TGTGCCAGCAGTTACGACAGGGGGCCCAATCAGCCCCAGCATTTT
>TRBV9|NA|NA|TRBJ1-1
CASSRGNTEAFF
TGTGCCAGCAGCAGGGGGAACACTGAAGCTTTCTTT
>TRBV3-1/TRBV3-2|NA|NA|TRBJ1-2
CASSQDRKLYYGYTF
TGTGCCAGCAGCCAAGACAGGAAGTTATACTATGGCTACACCTTC
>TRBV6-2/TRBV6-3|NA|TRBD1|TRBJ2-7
CASSYSRRPGQSGEQYF
TGTGCCAGCAGTTACTCAAGGCGACCGGGACAGTCGGGGGAGCAGTACTTC
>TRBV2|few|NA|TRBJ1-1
CATRVEANTEAFF
TGTGCCACCCGGGTTGAGGCGAACACTGAAGCTTTCTTT
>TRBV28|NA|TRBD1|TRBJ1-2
CASSLTGGQGNYGYTF
TGTGCCAGCAGCTTGACCGGGGGACAGGGAAACTATGGCTACACCTTC
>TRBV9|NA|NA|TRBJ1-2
CASRKTSGYGYTF
TGTGCCAGCAGAAAAACCTCGGGCTATGGCTACACCTTC